This T cell receptor beta chain was captured by sequencing in a study of CD8+CD57+ T cells in acquired aplastic anemia. Looking at the study overall: Each DNA sample taken from sorted CD4+ and CD8+ cells came to roughly 3.5 ug on average.

The TCR beta profiling, which covered VDJ combination and CDR3 sequence, was carried out using genomic DNA as the template. TCRdb re-called the reads through MiXCR, storing one row per CDR3 protein. The sample lists about 400,000 distinct CDR3 sequences, approximately 70% seen once, with approximately 3.8% in the top ten. This clonotype showed up many times. This CDR3 has 14 amino acids. Germline V gene data show CDR1 as SGHTA and CDR2 as FQGNSA. J lost 3 bases, V lost 4 bases, and 3 bases had no gene match. V usage is TRBV7-2 and J usage is TRBJ2-7; TRBD1 matches 10 bases. The sequence was collected from a human donor in good health, serving as a control. Sequencing input: sorted CD4+, CD8+, or CD8+CD57+ T cells (not recorded which) from PBMCs. The CDR3 spells CASSWGQGLYEQYF. In nucleotides, the CDR3 is TGTGCCAGCAGCTGGGGACAGGGGCTCTACGAGCAGTACTTC.